These T cell receptor beta chains were read from a single sample in a study of OX40 agonist ivuxolimab in advanced cancers. Profiling relied on immunoSEQ multiplex PCR, and the TCRdb table lists in-frame clones only, not all of them. The sample consists of tens of thousands of clones, 84% of them appearing once. The sequencing used CD4+ or CD8+ T cells sorted from blood, collected in a trial of the OX40 agonist ivuxolimab. These receptors were collected from an adult with an advanced solid tumor such as melanoma, head and neck, liver or kidney cancer. The CDR3 runs from the conserved cysteine through the conserved F or W. D genes are given only for firm matches. The listing skips clone size in some rows; elsewhere it reads once, few, many or a size class.

clone_size cdr3_length j_call d_call v_call cdr3_aa cdr3_nt
- 15 TRBJ2-3 TRBD2 TRBV11-2 CASSLRGGRADTQYF TGTGCCAGCAGCTTACGGGGGGGCCGGGCAGATACGCAGTATTTT
- 11 TRBJ2-5 - TRBV5-4 CASTFRETQYF TGTGCCAGCACCTTTAGAGAGACCCAGTACTTC
- 11 TRBJ2-7 - TRBV10-3 CAISDPNEQYF TGTGCCATCAGTGATCCGAACGAGCAGTACTTC
- 14 TRBJ2-1 - TRBV6-5 CASSYSTGGNEQFF TGTGCCAGCAGTTACTCGACCGGGGGCAATGAGCAGTTCTTC
- 16 TRBJ2-7 - TRBV4-1 CASSQEGTGNSYEQYF TGCGCCAGCAGCCAAGAAGGAACAGGAAACTCCTACGAGCAGTACTTC
- 13 TRBJ2-3 - TRBV29-1 CSAVYLGSGTQYF TGCAGCGCCGTTTACTTAGGGAGCGGAACGCAGTATTTT
- 14 TRBJ1-6 TRBD1 TRBV6-5 CASSRDRGRSPLHF TGTGCCAGCAGCAGGGACAGGGGGCGTTCACCCCTCCACTTT
- 15 TRBJ2-7 - TRBV4-2 CASSQDLRYEREQYF TGTGCCAGCAGCCAAGATTTACGATACGAGCGCGAGCAGTACTTC
- 18 TRBJ1-3 TRBD1 TRBV5-6 CASSLGLRGLLSGNTIYF TGTGCCAGCAGCTTGGGCTTAAGGGGGCTCCTCTCTGGAAACACCATATATTTT
- 14 TRBJ2-5 - TRBV10-3 CAISESGAQETQYF TGTGCCATCAGTGAGTCGGGGGCTCAAGAGACCCAGTACTTC
- 16 TRBJ1-3 TRBD1 TRBV5-1 CASSQGQANSGNTIYF TGCGCCAGCAGCCAGGGACAGGCTAACTCTGGAAACACCATATATTTT
- 11 TRBJ1-2 - TRBV30 CAWSINYGYTF TGTGCCTGGAGTATTAACTATGGCTACACCTTC
- 16 TRBJ2-2 TRBD1 TRBV19 CASSIVTGGFAGELFF TGTGCCAGTAGTATAGTGACAGGGGGCTTTGCCGGGGAGCTGTTTTTT
- 15 TRBJ1-3 - TRBV7-2 CASSYGPLSGNTIYF TGTGCCAGCAGTTACGGGCCACTCTCTGGAAACACCATATATTTT
- 14 TRBJ2-2 TRBD2 TRBV5-8 CASSAGLVVGELFF TGTGCCAGCAGCGCGGGACTAGTGGTCGGGGAGCTGTTTTTT
once 16 TRBJ2-2 TRBD2 TRBV11-3 CASSLVGGRNTGELFF TGTGCCAGCAGCTTAGTAGGCGGGAGGAACACCGGGGAGCTGTTTTTT
- 15 TRBJ2-7 - TRBV11-3 CASSFLGLSSYEQYF TGTGCCAGCAGCTTCTTAGGACTTAGCTCCTACGAGCAGTACTTC
few 14 TRBJ1-1 - TRBV9 CASSVVGGNTEAFF TGTGCCAGCAGCGTAGTCGGCGGTAACACTGAAGCTTTCTTT
- 14 TRBJ1-1 - TRBV4-2 CASSQDPDPVGAFF TGTGCCAGCAGCCAAGATCCGGATCCTGTGGGAGCTTTCTTT
- 10 TRBJ1-1 - TRBV30 CAWNAAEAFF TGTGCCTGGAATGCGGCGGAAGCTTTCTTT
- 16 TRBJ2-2 - TRBV5-4 CASSWKGRENTGELFF TGTGCCAGCAGCTGGAAAGGGCGGGAGAACACCGGGGAGCTGTTTTTT
- 15 TRBJ2-2 - TRBV11-2 CASSLVGKWTGELFF TGTGCCAGCAGCTTAGTCGGCAAATGGACCGGGGAGCTGTTTTTT
- 16 TRBJ2-5 TRBD2 TRBV2 CASSEITSVGGETQYF TGTGCCAGCAGTGAGATAACTAGCGTAGGAGGAGAGACCCAGTACTTC